This TCR beta chain was retrieved from a study of T cells in localized non-small cell lung cancer. To note about this clone: Its antigen is as yet unknown.

Findings and limits, study-wide: Uninvolved adjacent lung had more T cell clonality than any other tissue, topping tumor. A raised T cell density in blood coincided with lengthier overall survival. Because only a single region of the tumor was sequenced, heterogeneity remains possible.

The data were produced by immunoSEQ multiplex PCR, yet TCRdb's version contains in-frame clones alone and is incomplete. Of thousands of clones in the sample, approximately 43% were seen once. The length of the CDR3 is 15 residues. CDR1 is LNHDA, CDR2 SQIVND, per germline (reference sequence). Trimming cost V 6 bases and J 1 base; bases outside gene matches: 5. The receptor was derived from a man aged 40-75 years with stage I lung adenocarcinoma. This chain connects TRBV19 to TRBJ2-2; 7 bases fit TRBD2. The material sequenced was lymph node tissue, taken before any cancer treatment. CDR3 in amino acids: CASSDVAGNTGELFF. Here the CDR3 DNA reads TGTGCCAGTAGCGACGTAGCGGGGAACACCGGGGAGCTGTTTTTT. The variable domain in full, completed from reference TRBV19 and TRBJ2-2, reads DGGITQSPKYLFRKEGQNVTLSCEQNLNHDAMYWYRQDPGQGLRLIYYSQIVNDFQKGDIAEGYSVSREKKESFPLTVTSAQKNPTAFYLCASSDVAGNTGELFFGEGSRLTVL.